These T cell receptor beta chains were read from a single sample in a study of blood T cell repertoires in COVID-19. Measured with immunoSEQ multiplex PCR; TCRdb has only the in-frame clones, and not every one. This table has around 230,000 clones, around four fifths appearing once. The sequenced sample was peripheral blood. The source is a woman aged 45 to 65 with acute or convalescent COVID-19. Both conserved end residues are part of each CDR3.

V gene: TRBV7-2; CDR3 protein: CASSLAGGVYNEQFF
V gene: TRBV23-1; CDR3 protein: CASSQSGTGVICEQYF
V gene: TRBV7-8; CDR3 protein: CASSLASAGGSYEQYF
V gene: TRBV6-1; CDR3 protein: CASSDLRLAGETQYF
V gene: TRBV18; CDR3 protein: CASSPFTESNQPQHF
V gene: TRBV27; CDR3 protein: CATRGQGSYNEQFF
V gene: TRBV15; CDR3 protein: CATSPGRFDNQPQHF
V gene: TRBV19; CDR3 protein: CASSVGLTTGELFF
V gene: TRBV29-1; CDR3 protein: CSVEPSLGTAQNTEAFF
V gene: TRBV28; CDR3 protein: CASSSSRTYGQQFF
V gene: TRBV19; CDR3 protein: CASSITSASSYEQYF
V gene: TRBV11-1; CDR3 protein: CASSLRRAGEQFF
V gene: TRBV10-2; CDR3 protein: CASAPLAGAATGELFF
V gene: TRBV18; CDR3 protein: CASSTVRSPLHF
V gene: TRBV28; CDR3 protein: CASSLTGRAYSNQPQHF
V gene: TRBV5-1; CDR3 protein: CASSADWYEQYF
V gene: TRBV5-1; CDR3 protein: CASSEQGAGNTIYF
V gene: TRBV6-6; CDR3 protein: CASSPGTSGRYNEQFF
V gene: TRBV2; CDR3 protein: CASSDRVRTEAFF
V gene: TRBV20-1; CDR3 protein: CSASRGQLYGYTF
V gene: TRBV6-5; CDR3 protein: CASSPGTNNQPQHF
V gene: TRBV28; CDR3 protein: CASSWGGGQDYEQYF
V gene: TRBV9; CDR3 protein: CASSVDGGTLAHEQFF
V gene: TRBV5-8; CDR3 protein: CASSAGLDGGANYGYTF
V gene: TRBV12-3/TRBV12-4; CDR3 protein: CASSLADRTEQFF
V gene: TRBV27; CDR3 protein: CASSSSLREFFGTDTQYF
V gene: TRBV5-8; CDR3 protein: CASSLELAVGHNNEQFF
V gene: TRBV7-2; CDR3 protein: CASSLVSGYEQYF
V gene: TRBV2; CDR3 protein: CASSADSGRPDTQYF
V gene: TRBV16; CDR3 protein: CASSPPGQSTGELFF
V gene: TRBV7-2; CDR3 protein: CASSEGTSVGYNEQFF
V gene: TRBV3-1/TRBV3-2; CDR3 protein: CASSQVRGGRWNEQFF
V gene: TRBV10-2; CDR3 protein: CASSDPGRDLSYEQYF
V gene: TRBV5-8; CDR3 protein: CASSLGLAGGGAGDTQYF
V gene: TRBV15; CDR3 protein: CATRGGGARTEAFF
V gene: TRBV5-6; CDR3 protein: CASSPGLGGTYEQYF
V gene: TRBV19; CDR3 protein: CASSISWRDYNEQFF
V gene: TRBV18; CDR3 protein: CASSKARGWAPQHF
V gene: TRBV18; CDR3 protein: CASSAKGQGGIDTEAFF
V gene: TRBV5-1; CDR3 protein: CASSATNTYEQYF